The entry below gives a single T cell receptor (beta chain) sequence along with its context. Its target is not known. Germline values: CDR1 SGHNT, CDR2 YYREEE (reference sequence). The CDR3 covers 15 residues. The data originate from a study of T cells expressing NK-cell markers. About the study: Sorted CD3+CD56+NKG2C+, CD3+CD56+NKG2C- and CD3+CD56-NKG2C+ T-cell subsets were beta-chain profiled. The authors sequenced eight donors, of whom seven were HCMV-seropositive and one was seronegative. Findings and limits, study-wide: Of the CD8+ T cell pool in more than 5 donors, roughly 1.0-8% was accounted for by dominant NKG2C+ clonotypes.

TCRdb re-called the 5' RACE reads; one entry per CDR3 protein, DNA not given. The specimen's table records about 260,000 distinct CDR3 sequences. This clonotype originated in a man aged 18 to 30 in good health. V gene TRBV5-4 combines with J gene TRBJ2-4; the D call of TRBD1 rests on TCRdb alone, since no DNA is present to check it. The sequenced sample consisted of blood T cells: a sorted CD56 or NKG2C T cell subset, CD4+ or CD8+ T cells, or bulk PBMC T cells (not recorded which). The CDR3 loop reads CASSLALGQANIQYF.